This T cell receptor (beta chain) was identified during a study of beta chain features in type 1 diabetes. Overall study context: Examination spanned about 99 million sorted cells from all samples. Study observations and caveats: Here, the possible influence of HLA type (on TCRB rearrangement) remained unresolved. Patients with Type 1 diabetes showed moderately but significantly shorter TCRB CDR3s in all four CD4+ subsets.

CD45RO/CCR7/CD25/CD127/CD95/CD27 staining was used to isolate CD4+ naive, central memory, regulatory and stem cell-like memory cells by sorting. Regarding this clone: As yet, its antigen is unknown.

The CDR3 is 14 residues long. Trimming shortened V by 2 bases and J by 7 bases, and 14 bases separated the two germline ends. Germline-derived CDR1 and CDR2 are LGHNA and YSLEER. All of the isolated RNA was reverse transcribed, so expressed TCRB transcripts were sequenced. The repertoire was sequenced with immunoSEQ multiplex PCR; TCRdb's copy has only in-frame clones and lacks some. The profile shows roughly 150,000 clones, 63% of them singletons. The material sequenced was naive CD4+ T cells from blood. V is TRBV4-3 and J is TRBJ2-5; D may be TRBD2 (5 bases). The sequence was collected from a man between 25 and 39 years old with type 1 diabetes. CDR3 amino acids: CASSQTRSVWTQYF. The CDR3 DNA sequence: TGCGCCAGCAGCCAAACTAGAAGTGTTTGGACCCAGTACTTC.